This T cell receptor beta chain was recovered during a study of human T cells and chemical hapten exposure. Study at large: 0.01% DPC was applied to the upper back in patch tests, which were read at 6 days.

This CDR3 comprises 15 residues. Trimming stripped 2 bases from V and 10 bases from J, with 17 bases between. Germline CDR1 PRHDT, CDR2 FYEKMQ (reference sequence). Noted time point: patch test 3, about 24 weeks after DPC sensitization. The treatment denotes: therapeutic diphenylcyclopropenone sensitization with weekly scalp DPC. Total RNA extraction was carried out from unfractionated whole blood. Original processing notes: Counts of TCRs in each sample centred on a median of around 96,000 and extended from about 24,000 to 680,000. TCRdb fed the RACE reads into MiXCR, producing one record per CDR3 protein. The V and J calls here are based on TCRdb, not the publication. The top ten clones hold around 2.3% of a sample with under 200,000 distinct CDR3 sequences, about a quarter of them seen once.

The chain couples TRBV13 to TRBJ1-4; a possible D gene is TRBD1 (5 bases). Here the sequenced sample was whole blood, taken in connection with sensitization to the hapten diphenylcyclopropenone (DPC). This receptor was taken from a woman under 30 with alopecia areata. Some clones in this sample may be carry-over from other donors' samples. In nucleotides, the CDR3 is TGTGCCAGCAGCTTAAGGGAGGGGCCTACTGGAAAACTGTTTTTT. This encodes CASSLREGPTGKLFF.